These 10 T cell receptor beta chains originate from one sample sequenced in a study of CD8+ T cells in alopecia areata. Investigators isolated RNA and reverse transcribed it into cDNA to act as the sequencing template. Assay used: immunoSEQ multiplex PCR; TCRdb lists only in-frame clones, some missing. The sample records a few hundred thousand clones, approximately 72% being singletons. This sample's treatment: oral pan-JAK inhibitor, 5-10 mg twice daily. This sample comprised CD4+ T cells sorted from blood, obtained at roughly week 45, from a patient treated with tofacitinib. The receptor source for this set is a human donor with alopecia areata.

This chain links TRBV9 with TRBJ1-4; possible D gene TRBD1, 6 bases. The ends were cut back, 4 bases at V and 2 bases at J, with 12 bases in the middle. This CDR3 region has 15 residues. Germline lookup yields CDR1 SGDLS and CDR2 YYNGEE. This chain's CDR3 is CASSSQGSTNEKLFF. The CDR3 nucleotides read TGTGCCAGCAGCTCTCAGGGGAGCACTAATGAAAAACTGTTTTTT.

The V gene is TRBV20-1, the J gene TRBJ1-2, with unresolved D. V was clipped by 3 bases and J by 4 bases, with 6 bases between them. Germline V gives CDR1 DFQATT, CDR2 SNEGSKA (reference sequence). The CDR3 spans 11 residues. The CDR3 protein is CSASNTYGYTF. Written as DNA, the CDR3 is TGCAGTGCTAGCAACACCTATGGCTACACCTTC.

This clone was seen more than once but under ten times. This rearrangement joins TRBV27 to TRBJ2-1, with TRBD2 matching 12 bases. Germline assignment: CDR1 MNHEY and CDR2 SMNVEV (reference sequence). This CDR3 comprises 15 residues. J lost 7 bases, V lost 5 bases, and 6 bases had no gene match. Here the CDR3 DNA reads TGTGCCAGCAGTAATCTAGCGGGGGGGCGGAATGAGCAGTTCTTC. It encodes CASSNLAGGRNEQFF.

V is TRBV5-6 and J is TRBJ1-1; 8 bases fit TRBD1. Germline-derived CDR1 and CDR2 are SGHDT and YYEEEE. CDR3 length: 15 amino acids. Trimming at V came to 5 bases and at J to 2 bases, leaving 8 bases not matched to a gene. CDR3 sequence reads: CASRRGTGTNTEAFF. The CDR3, as DNA: TGTGCCAGCAGGCGGGGGACAGGAACTAACACTGAAGCTTTCTTT.

In its sample, this clone was seen a few times. CDR3 DNA sequence: TGTGCCACCAGCATGGGTCGGTCTAGCACAGATACGCAGTATTTT. This translates into CATSMGRSSTDTQYF. The chain recombines TRBV15 with TRBJ2-3; no reliable D call. CDR3 size: 15 residues. CDR1 and CDR2 (germline): LNHNV, YYDKDF (reference sequence). V was trimmed by 4 bases and J by 0 bases, leaving 11 bases between them.

This rearrangement joins TRBV2 to TRBJ2-7, with D possibly being TRBD1 or TRBD2 (7 bases each). Trimming pared 10 bases from V and 2 bases from J, leaving 15 bases between. CDR1 and CDR2 from the germline V gene are SNHLY and FYNNEI. CDR3 size: 13 residues. Here the CDR3 reads CAIPGRGPYEQYF. In DNA form, the CDR3 reads TGTGCCATCCCTGGGAGGGGGCCCTACGAGCAGTACTTC.

V is TRBV30 and J is TRBJ1-6; 7 bases line up with TRBD1. The germline V gene encodes CDR1 GTSNPN and CDR2 SVGIG (reference sequence). This CDR3 contains 14 residues. Trimming removed 5 bases from V and 7 bases from J; junction bases left unmatched: 8. The CDR3 DNA sequence: TGTGCCTGGGGCGAGGGGACAGTAAATTCACCCCTCCACTTT. Translated: CAWGEGTVNSPLHF. The full variable domain, with the rest looked up from reference TRBV30 and TRBJ1-6, is SQTIHQWPATLVQPVGSPLSLECTVEGTSNPNLYWYRQAAGRGLQLLFYSVGIGQISSEVPQNLSASRPQDRQFILSSKKLLLSDSGFYLCAWGEGTVNSPLHFGNGTRLTVT.

Notes on this clone: This CDR3 is also generated by other DNA sequences in the sample. V gene TRBV20-1 combines with J gene TRBJ1-1; D unresolved. V shed 6 bases and J shed 6 bases, with 11 bases lying between them. Per the germline V gene, CDR1 is DFQATT and CDR2 is SNEGSKA (reference sequence). There are 11 residues in the CDR3. This chain's CDR3 is CSAAGGPEAFF. Here the CDR3 DNA reads TGCAGTGCCGCAGGAGGACCTGAAGCTTTCTTT.

V gene TRBV29-1 combines with J gene TRBJ2-7; D may correspond to TRBD1 or TRBD2 (6 bases each). Between the trimmed V and J ends, which lost 7 bases and 3 bases, there was a span of 13 bases. The germline V gene encodes CDR1 SQVTM and CDR2 ANQGSEA. This CDR3 is 12 amino acids long. CDR3 amino acids: CSGGDTRYEQYF. CDR3 in DNA: TGCAGCGGCGGGGACACTCGCTACGAGCAGTACTTC.

The CDR3 reads CASSEAGLAGANVLTF. The CDR3 region has the DNA TGTGCCAGCAGTGAAGCAGGGCTCGCTGGGGCCAACGTCCTGACTTTC. The chain couples TRBV2 to TRBJ2-6; D unresolved. This CDR3 contains 16 residues. Germline V lookup: CDR1 SNHLY, CDR2 FYNNEI. Trimming removed 0 bases at V and 2 bases at J, with 8 bases between. Full variable domain (remainder filled in from reference TRBV2 and TRBJ2-6): EPEVTQTPSHQVTQMGQEVILRCVPISNHLYFYWYRQILGQKVEFLVSFYNNEISEKSEIFDDQFSVERPDGSNFTLKIRSTKLEDSAMYFCASSEAGLAGANVLTFGAGSRLTVL.